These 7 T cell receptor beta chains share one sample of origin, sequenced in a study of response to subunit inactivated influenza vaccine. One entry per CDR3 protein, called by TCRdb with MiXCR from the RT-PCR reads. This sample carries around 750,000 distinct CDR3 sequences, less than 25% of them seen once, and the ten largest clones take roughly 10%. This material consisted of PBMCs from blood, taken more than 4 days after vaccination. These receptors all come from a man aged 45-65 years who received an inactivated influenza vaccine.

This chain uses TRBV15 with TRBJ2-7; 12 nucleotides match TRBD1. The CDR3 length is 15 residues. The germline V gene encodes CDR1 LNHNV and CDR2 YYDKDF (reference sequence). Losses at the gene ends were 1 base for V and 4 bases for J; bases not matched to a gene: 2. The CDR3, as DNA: TGTGCCACCAGCAGAGCGGGACAGGGGGCATACGAGCAGTACTTC. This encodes CATSRAGQGAYEQYF. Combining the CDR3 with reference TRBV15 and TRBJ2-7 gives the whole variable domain DAMVIQNPRYQVTQFGKPVTLSCSQTLNHNVMYWYQQKSSQAPKLLFHYYDKDFNNEADTPDNFQSRRPNTSFCFLDIRSPGLGDTAMYLCATSRAGQGAYEQYFGPGTRLTVT.

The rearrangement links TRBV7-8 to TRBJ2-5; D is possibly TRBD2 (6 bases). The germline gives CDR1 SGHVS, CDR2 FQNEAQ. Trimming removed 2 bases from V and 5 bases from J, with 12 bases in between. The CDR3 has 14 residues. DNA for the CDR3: TGTGCCAGCAGCTTACTGACTAGTTCGGAGACCCAGTACTTC. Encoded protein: CASSLLTSSETQYF.

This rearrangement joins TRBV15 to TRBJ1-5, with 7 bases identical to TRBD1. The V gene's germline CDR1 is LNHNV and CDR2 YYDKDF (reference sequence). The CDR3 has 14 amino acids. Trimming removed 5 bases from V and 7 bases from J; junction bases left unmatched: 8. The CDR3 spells CATSLNRGGQPQHF. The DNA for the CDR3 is TGTGCCACCAGCTTAAACAGGGGAGGACAGCCCCAGCATTTT.

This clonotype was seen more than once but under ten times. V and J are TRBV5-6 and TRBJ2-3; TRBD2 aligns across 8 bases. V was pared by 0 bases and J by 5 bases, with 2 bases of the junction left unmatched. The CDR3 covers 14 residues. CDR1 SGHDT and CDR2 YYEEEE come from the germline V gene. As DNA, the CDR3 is TGTGCCAGCAGCTTGGTAAGCGGGAGAGATACGCAGTATTTT. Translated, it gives CASSLVSGRDTQYF.

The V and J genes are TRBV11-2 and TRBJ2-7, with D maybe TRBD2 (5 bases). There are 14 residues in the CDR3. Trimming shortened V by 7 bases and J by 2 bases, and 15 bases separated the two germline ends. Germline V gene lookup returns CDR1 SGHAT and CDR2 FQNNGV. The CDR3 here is CASTRTRVPYEQYF. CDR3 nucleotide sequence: TGTGCCAGCACCCGAACGAGGGTGCCCTACGAGCAGTACTTC.

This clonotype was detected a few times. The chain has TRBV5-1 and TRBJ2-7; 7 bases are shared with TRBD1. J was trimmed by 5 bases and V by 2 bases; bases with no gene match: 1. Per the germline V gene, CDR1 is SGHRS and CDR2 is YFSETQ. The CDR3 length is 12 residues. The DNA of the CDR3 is TGCGCCAGCAGCTTTACAGGGGACGAGCAGTACTTC. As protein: CASSFTGDEQYF.

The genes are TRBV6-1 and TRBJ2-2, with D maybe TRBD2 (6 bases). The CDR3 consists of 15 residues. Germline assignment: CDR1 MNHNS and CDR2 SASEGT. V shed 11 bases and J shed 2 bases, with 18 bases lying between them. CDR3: CAVHPGTPNTGELFF. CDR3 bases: TGTGCCGTTCACCCCGGGACTCCCAACACCGGGGAGCTGTTTTTT.